This TCR beta chain originates from a study of radiotherapy plus CTLA-4 blockade in lung cancer. About the research overall: Objective responses were seen in 18% of patients, disease control in about 30%.

Study findings and constraints: Expansion of tumor-derived TCR clones was observed in blood after radiotherapy plus ipilimumab.

Worth noting for this clone: Its target is not known. A junction end diverges from the germline sequence, so it may reflect a read error.

This table comes from immunoSEQ multiplex PCR, and its TCRdb copy is limited to in-frame clones, with some not included. This repertoire shows approximately 100,000 clones, about 85% found once; its top ten account for over 2%. CDR1 and CDR2 from the germline V gene are SSHAT and FNYEAQ (reference sequence). This CDR3 is 13 amino acids long. The origin of this receptor is a human donor with non-small cell lung cancer that progressed on radiotherapy plus ipilimumab. Some clones in this sample may be carry-over from other donors' samples. The rearrangement joins TRBV7-7 to TRBJ2-7; 12 positions match TRBD2. The material was peripheral blood, obtained from a patient treated with radiotherapy plus ipilimumab. Here the CDR3 DNA reads TGTGCTAGCAGCTACGGGACTAGCGGGGAGCAGTACTTC. The encoded protein is CASSYGTSGEQYF.